Shown below are 5 T cell receptor beta chains from a single sample sequenced in a study of T cells after yellow fever vaccination. TCRdb reprocessed the 5' RACE reads via MiXCR and lists one record per CDR3 protein. The sample lists about 69,000 distinct CDR3 sequences; about 6% were seen once. Sequenced here: CD4+ T cells sorted from PBMCs, sampled more than 14 days after the first yellow fever vaccination. These receptors originate from a man younger than 35 who received the YFV17D yellow fever vaccine.

This clonotype was counted ten times or more. This chain connects TRBV6-1 to TRBJ1-5, with D tentatively TRBD1 (6 bases). There are 14 residues in the CDR3. V lost 11 bases and J lost 1, with 15 bases in between. CDR1 is MNHNS, CDR2 SASEGT, per germline. CDR3 nucleotides: TGTGCCGGGGGGCCGGGGGGGAGCAATCAGCCCCAGCATTTT. Its translation is CAGGPGGSNQPQHF.

This clonotype was recorded at least ten times. This chain connects TRBV5-1 to TRBJ2-3, with 9 bases lining up with TRBD1. Unmatched junction bases numbered 5, after V lost 5 bases and J lost 4 bases. The CDR3 is 14 residues long. Germline values: CDR1 SGHRS, CDR2 YFSETQ. In DNA form, the CDR3 reads TGCGCCAGCAGACAGGGGGCAGGAGCAGATACGCAGTATTTT. Its translation is CASRQGAGADTQYF. Full variable domain (missing parts from reference TRBV5-1 and TRBJ2-3): KAGVTQTPRYLIKTRGQQVTLSCSPISGHRSVSWYQQTPGQGLQFLFEYFSETQRNKGNFPGRFSGRQFSNSRSEMNVSTLELGDSALYLCASRQGAGADTQYFGPGTRLTVL.

This clonotype was counted at least ten times. The chain is built from TRBV12-3 or TRBV12-4 and TRBJ1-1; D is uncertain. The CDR3 is 14 amino acids. Trimming pared 6 bases from V and 2 bases from J, leaving 13 bases between. In nucleotides, the CDR3 is TGTGCCAGCAGCCCTGGTGGGGATAACACTGAAGCTTTCTTT. It codes for CASSPGGDNTEAFF.

This clonotype occurred many times. V and J are TRBV7-9 and TRBJ2-1; 8 nucleotides line up with TRBD2. V trimming: 8 bases; J trimming: 5 bases; junction bases outside the gene matches: 11. The germline V gene encodes CDR1 SEHNR and CDR2 FQNEAQ (reference sequence). The CDR3 extends over 15 amino acids. CDR3 amino acids: CASSLRGAPNNEQFF. CDR3 coding DNA: TGTGCCAGCTCTTTGCGGGGGGCCCCTAACAATGAGCAGTTCTTC.

This clonotype was detected many times. The chain links TRBV2 to TRBJ2-5; 7 bases are shared with TRBD1. The germline gives CDR1 SNHLY, CDR2 FYNNEI. V was clipped by 5 bases and J by 3 bases; unmatched bases: 9. This CDR3 has 15 amino acids. The CDR3 sequence: CASSRSTGRKETQYF. The CDR3 DNA reads as TGTGCCAGCAGTAGATCGACAGGGAGAAAAGAGACCCAGTACTTC.